The clone carrying this T cell receptor (beta chain) was seen more than once but under ten times. These data come from a study of blood T cell repertoires in COVID-19. Study context: Samples came from the United States, Italy and Spain, spanning acute and convalescent COVID-19. The cDNA or gDNA used as material had been derived from T cells, B-cell-depleted T cells, or PBMCs.

The trim removed 5 bases at V and 3 bases at J, leaving 12 bases unmatched. Germline loops: CDR1 SGHTA, CDR2 FQGNSA. There are 17 residues in the CDR3. Under the authors' procedure: From reference gene primer amplification, estimates of nucleated cell counts were derived. Sequencing used immunoSEQ multiplex PCR; TCRdb keeps in-frame clones, though not all of them. V and J calls and clone size come straight from that table; D and trimming were deduced from the DNA. The table has about 180,000 clones, about 86% seen once. The sequenced sample consisted of peripheral blood. This chain joins TRBV7-2 and TRBJ1-5; 8 nucleotides match TRBD1. The clonotype was recovered from a woman in her twenties or thirties with active or convalescent COVID-19. In DNA form, the CDR3 reads TGTGCCAGCAGCCGTACGGGGCAGGGGGCGATCAATCAGCCCCAGCATTTT. Its translation: CASSRTGQGAINQPQHF.